This entry describes one T cell receptor (beta chain). Trimming took 1 base from V and 1 from J, leaving 14 bases between them. The germline CDR1 and CDR2 sequences are SEHNR and FQNEAQ (reference sequence). This CDR3 has 17 amino acids. Produced via immunoSEQ multiplex PCR; TCRdb's table is partial and in-frame only. The data show about 140,000 clones, with about 87% seen just once and 25% to 35% held by the top ten. These data belong to a study of blood T cell repertoires in COVID-19. Study-wide context: The United States, Italy and Spain were the sources of the acute and convalescent COVID-19 samples.

The chain combines TRBV7-9 with TRBJ1-5, with D possibly matching TRBD1 (6 bases). The clonotype comes from a human donor in a cohort sampled during active COVID-19. The sequenced sample consisted of peripheral blood. The DNA of the CDR3 is TGTGCCAGCAGCTTAGGGGGGCCAGGCAGAAGCAATCAGCCCCAGCATTTT. Residues: CASSLGGPGRSNQPQHF.